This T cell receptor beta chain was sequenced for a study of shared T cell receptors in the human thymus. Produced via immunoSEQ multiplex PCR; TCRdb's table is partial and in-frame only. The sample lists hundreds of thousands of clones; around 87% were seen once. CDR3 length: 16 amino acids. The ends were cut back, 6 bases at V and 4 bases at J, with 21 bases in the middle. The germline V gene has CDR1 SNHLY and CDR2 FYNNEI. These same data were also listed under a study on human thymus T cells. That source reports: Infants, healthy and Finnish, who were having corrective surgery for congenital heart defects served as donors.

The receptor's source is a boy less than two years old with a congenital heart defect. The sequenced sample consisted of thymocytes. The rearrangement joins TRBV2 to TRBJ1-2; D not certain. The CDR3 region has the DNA TGTGCCAGCAGCGACCCAGACACCACAACGCGCTATGGCTACACCTTC. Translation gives CASSDPDTTTRYGYTF.